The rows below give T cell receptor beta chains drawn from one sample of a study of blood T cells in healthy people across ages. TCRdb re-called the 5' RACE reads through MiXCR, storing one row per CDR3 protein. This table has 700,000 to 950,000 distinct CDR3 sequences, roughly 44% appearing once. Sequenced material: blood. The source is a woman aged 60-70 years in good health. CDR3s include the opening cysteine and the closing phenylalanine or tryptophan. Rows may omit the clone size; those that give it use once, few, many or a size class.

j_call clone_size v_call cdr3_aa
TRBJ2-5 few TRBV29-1 CSITHIGGRETQYF
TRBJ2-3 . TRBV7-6 CASSLDSRVGDTQYF
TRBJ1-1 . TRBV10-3 CAVGQGSPEAFF
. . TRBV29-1 CSGESAKETQYF
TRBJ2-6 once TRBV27 CASSLTGNSGANVLTF
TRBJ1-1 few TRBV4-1 CASSQRRDRAFLNTEAFF
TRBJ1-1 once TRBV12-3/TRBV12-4 CASTPTGGWTEAFF
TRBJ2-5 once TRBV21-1 CAGSQRGETQYF
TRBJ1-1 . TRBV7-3 CASSSQPGQGVTEAFF
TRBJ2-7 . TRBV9 CASSVEGGRREQYF
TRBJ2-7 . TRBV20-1 CSAPQGGLSSYEQYF
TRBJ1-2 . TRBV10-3 CAISPTGFDGYTF
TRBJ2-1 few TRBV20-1 CSANESPRAFNEQFF
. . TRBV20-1 CSALRTGSYEQYF
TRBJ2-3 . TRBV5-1 CASSLRGPLGGADTQYF
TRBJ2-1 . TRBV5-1 CASSVRAGRGIYYNEQFF
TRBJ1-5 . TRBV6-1 CASSSGQISNQPQHF
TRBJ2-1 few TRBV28 CASSPDTSNEQFF
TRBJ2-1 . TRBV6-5 CASSSRTAWYNEQFF
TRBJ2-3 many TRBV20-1 CSAPWGGWDTDTQYF
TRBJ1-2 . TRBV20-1 CSARDPQGNYGYTF
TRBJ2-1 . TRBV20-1 CSARVPGQGVYEQFF
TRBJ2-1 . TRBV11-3 CASSLESSRYNEQFF
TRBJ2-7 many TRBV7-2 CASSSDRTTSYEQYF
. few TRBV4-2 CASSQGPSAGENNEQYF
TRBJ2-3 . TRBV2 CASRLTSRGVDTQYF
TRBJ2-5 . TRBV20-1 CSARRAVQETLYF
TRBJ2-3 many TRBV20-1 CSAKLAGADTQYF
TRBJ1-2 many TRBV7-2 CASSSANPYMGYTF
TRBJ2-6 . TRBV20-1 CSAAEGALEGANVLTF
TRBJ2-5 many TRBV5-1 CASSLTGRRETQYF
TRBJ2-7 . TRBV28 CTSSPSDRGLHEQYF